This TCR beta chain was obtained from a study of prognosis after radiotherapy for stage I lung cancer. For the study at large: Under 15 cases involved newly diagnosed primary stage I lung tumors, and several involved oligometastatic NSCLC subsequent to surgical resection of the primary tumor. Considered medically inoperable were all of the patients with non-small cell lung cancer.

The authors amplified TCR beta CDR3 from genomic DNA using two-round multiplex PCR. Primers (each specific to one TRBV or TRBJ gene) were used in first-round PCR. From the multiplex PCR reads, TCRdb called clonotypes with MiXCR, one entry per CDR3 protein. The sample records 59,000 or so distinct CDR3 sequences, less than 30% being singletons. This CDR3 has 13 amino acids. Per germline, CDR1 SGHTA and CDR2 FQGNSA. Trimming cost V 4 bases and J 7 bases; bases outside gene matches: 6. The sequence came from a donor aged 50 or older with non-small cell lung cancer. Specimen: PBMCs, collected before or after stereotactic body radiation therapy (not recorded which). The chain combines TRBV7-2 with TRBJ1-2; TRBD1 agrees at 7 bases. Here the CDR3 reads CASSYKGAGGYTF. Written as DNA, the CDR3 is TGTGCCAGCAGCTACAAGGGGGCGGGTGGCTACACCTTC.